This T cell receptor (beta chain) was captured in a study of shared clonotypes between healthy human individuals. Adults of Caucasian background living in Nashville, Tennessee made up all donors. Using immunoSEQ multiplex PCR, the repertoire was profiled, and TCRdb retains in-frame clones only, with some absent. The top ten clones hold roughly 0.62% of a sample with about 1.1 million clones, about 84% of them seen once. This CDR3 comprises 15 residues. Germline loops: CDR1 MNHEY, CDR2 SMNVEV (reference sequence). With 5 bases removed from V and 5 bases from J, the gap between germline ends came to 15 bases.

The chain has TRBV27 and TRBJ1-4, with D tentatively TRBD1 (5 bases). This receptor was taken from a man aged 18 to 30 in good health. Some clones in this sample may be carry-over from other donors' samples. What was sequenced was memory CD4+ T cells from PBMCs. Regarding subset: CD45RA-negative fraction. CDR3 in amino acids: CASSPLTGENEKLFF. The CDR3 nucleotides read TGTGCCAGCAGTCCCTTAACGGGGGAGAATGAAAAACTGTTTTTT.